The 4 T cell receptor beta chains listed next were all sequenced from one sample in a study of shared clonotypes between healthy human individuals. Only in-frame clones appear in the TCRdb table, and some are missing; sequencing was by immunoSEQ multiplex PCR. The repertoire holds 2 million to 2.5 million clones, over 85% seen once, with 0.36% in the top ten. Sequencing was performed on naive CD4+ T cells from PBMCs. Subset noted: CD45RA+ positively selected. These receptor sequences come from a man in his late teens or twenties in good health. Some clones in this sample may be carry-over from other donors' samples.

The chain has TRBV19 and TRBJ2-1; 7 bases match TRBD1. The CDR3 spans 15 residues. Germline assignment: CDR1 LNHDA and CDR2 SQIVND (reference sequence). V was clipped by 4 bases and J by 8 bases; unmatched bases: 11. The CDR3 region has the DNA TGTGCCAGTAGTAGAACCTACCGGGACAGCGATGAGCAGTTCTTC. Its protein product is CASSRTYRDSDEQFF.

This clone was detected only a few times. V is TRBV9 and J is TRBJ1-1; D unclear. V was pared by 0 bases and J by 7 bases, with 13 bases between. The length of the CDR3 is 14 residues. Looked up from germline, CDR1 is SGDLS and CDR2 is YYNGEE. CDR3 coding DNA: TGTGCCAGCAGCGTAGACTCCACAGCAGTTGAAGCTTTCTTT. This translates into CASSVDSTAVEAFF.

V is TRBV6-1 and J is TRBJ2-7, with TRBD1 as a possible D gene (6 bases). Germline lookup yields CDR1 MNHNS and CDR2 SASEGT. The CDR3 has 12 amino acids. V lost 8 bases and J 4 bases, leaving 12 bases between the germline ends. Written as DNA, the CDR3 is TGTGCCAGCTTTGGGACACAGTACGAGCAGTACTTC. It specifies CASFGTQYEQYF.

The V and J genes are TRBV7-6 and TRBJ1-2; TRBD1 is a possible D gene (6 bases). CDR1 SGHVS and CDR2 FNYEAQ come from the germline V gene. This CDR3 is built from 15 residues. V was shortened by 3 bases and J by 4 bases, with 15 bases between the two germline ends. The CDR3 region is CASSLNQGPGYGYTF. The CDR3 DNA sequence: TGTGCCAGCAGCTTGAATCAGGGGCCAGGCTATGGCTACACCTTC.